This entry concerns a single T cell receptor (beta chain). Its antigen is still unknown. These data are taken from a study of OX40 agonist ivuxolimab in advanced cancers. In the study overall: Around 40% of patients had received prior checkpoint inhibitor therapy. General study points: There was clonal expansion of CD4+ and CD8+ blood T cells by week 6 at 0.1 to 3.0 mg/kg.

Sampling of blood occurred at baseline, cycle 4 day 1, and cycle 7 day 1. The repertoire was sequenced with immunoSEQ multiplex PCR; TCRdb's copy has only in-frame clones and lacks some. The sample records 25,000 to 30,000 clones, about four fifths being singletons. Germline V gives CDR1 LNHNV, CDR2 YYDKDF (reference sequence). J gave up 1 base and V 3 bases, and 8 bases lay outside the gene matches. This CDR3 is 16 amino acids long. This rearrangement joins TRBV15 to TRBJ1-1; TRBD1 matches 7 bases. This specimen consisted of CD4+ or CD8+ T cells sorted from blood, obtained in a trial of the OX40 agonist ivuxolimab. This receptor was obtained from an adult with an advanced solid tumor such as melanoma, head and neck, liver or kidney cancer. CDR3 loop: CATSSRDSAGNTEAFF. The CDR3 DNA reads TGTGCCACCAGCAGCCGGGACAGTGCTGGGAACACTGAAGCTTTCTTT. The full variable domain, completed using reference TRBV15 and TRBJ1-1, is DAMVIQNPRYQVTQFGKPVTLSCSQTLNHNVMYWYQQKSSQAPKLLFHYYDKDFNNEADTPDNFQSRRPNTSFCFLDIRSPGLGDTAMYLCATSSRDSAGNTEAFFGQGTRLTVV.